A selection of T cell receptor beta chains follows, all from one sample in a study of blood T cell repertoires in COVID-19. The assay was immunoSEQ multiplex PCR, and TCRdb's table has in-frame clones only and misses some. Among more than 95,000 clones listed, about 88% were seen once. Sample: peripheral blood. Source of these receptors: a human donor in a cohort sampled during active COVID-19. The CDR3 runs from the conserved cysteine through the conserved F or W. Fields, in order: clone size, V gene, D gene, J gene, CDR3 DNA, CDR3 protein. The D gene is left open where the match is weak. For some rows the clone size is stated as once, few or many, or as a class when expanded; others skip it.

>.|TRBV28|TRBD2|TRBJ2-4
TGTGCCAGCAGTTTGAGCGGGGGCCGGGGCATTCAGTACTTC
CASSLSGGRGIQYF
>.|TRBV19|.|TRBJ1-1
TGTGCCAGTAGTTACGGGGGATTCACTGAAGCTTTCTTT
CASSYGGFTEAFF
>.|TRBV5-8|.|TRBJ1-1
TGTGCCAGCAGCTTGGTTCGGAACACTGAAGCTTTCTTT
CASSLVRNTEAFF
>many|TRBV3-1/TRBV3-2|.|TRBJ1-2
TGTGCCAGCAGCCCGATGACAGGCAAAGCTAACTATGGCTACACCTTC
CASSPMTGKANYGYTF
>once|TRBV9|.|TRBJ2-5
TGTGCCAGCAGCGGACTAAGAACCCAAGAGACCCAGTACTTC
CASSGLRTQETQYF
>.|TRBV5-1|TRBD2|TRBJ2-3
TGCGCCAGCAGCTTGGGGACTAGCGTGGATACGCAGTATTTT
CASSLGTSVDTQYF
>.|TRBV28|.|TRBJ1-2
TGTGCCAGTTACAGGACGGACTATGGCTACACCTTC
CASYRTDYGYTF
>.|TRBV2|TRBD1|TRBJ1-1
TGTGCCGCAGAGGACAGGGGGCACGCTAAGAACACTGAAGCTTTCTTT
CAAEDRGHAKNTEAFF
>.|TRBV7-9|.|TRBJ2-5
TGTGCCAGCACCTTACTACAGGGTGGGGAGGAGACCCAGTACTTC
CASTLLQGGEETQYF
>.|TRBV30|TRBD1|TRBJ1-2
TGTGCCTGGACCCGGGACAGGACGGGGAAAGTATATGGCTACACCTTC
CAWTRDRTGKVYGYTF
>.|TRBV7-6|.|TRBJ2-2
TGTGCCAGCAGCTTAGGCGCGCACACCGGGGAGCTGTTTTTT
CASSLGAHTGELFF
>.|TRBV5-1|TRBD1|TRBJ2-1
TGCGCCAGCAGCCGGGACAGGGGGCAGGATGAGCAGTTCTTC
CASSRDRGQDEQFF
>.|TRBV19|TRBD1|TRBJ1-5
TGTGCCAGTAGTATACCTAACAGGGGAGGAAGCAATCAGCCCCAGCATTTT
CASSIPNRGGSNQPQHF
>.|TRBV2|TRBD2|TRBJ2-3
TGTGCCAGCAATCAGCGGGACACAGATACGCAGTATTTT
CASNQRDTDTQYF
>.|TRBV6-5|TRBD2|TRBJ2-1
TGTGCCAGCAGGGGACTATACCGCAATGAGCAGTTCTTC
CASRGLYRNEQFF
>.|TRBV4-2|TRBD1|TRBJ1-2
TGTGCCAGCAGCCAAGGGACAGGAGTTAACTATGGCTACACCTTC
CASSQGTGVNYGYTF
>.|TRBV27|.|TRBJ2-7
TGTGCCAGCAGGTTCTCGAGTCTAGCTCGAAACTACGAGCAGTACTTC
CASRFSSLARNYEQYF
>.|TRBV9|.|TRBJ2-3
TGTGCCAGCAGCGTATCCGGGGGGCCGGATACGCAGTATTTT
CASSVSGGPDTQYF
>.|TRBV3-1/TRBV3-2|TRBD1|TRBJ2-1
TGTGCCAGCAGCCATGGGACAGGGGACTTCTACAATGAGCAGTTCTTC
CASSHGTGDFYNEQFF
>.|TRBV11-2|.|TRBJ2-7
TGTGCCAGCAGGTTGGTAGCGGCCAAAGGCCCCTACGAGCAGTACTTC
CASRLVAAKGPYEQYF
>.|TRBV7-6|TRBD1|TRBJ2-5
TGTGCCAGCAGTGTACAGGGGGCCGGCCAAGAGACCCAGTACTTC
CASSVQGAGQETQYF
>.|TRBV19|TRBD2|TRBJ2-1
TGTGCCAGTAGCAAAGCTGGGACTAGCGGGAGACTCTACAATGAGCAGTTCTTC
CASSKAGTSGRLYNEQFF
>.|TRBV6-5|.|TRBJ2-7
TGTGCCAGCAGTTATATTGGAGCGGGCCACTACGAGCAGTACTTC
CASSYIGAGHYEQYF
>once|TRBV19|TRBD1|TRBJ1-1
TGTGCCAGTAGCAAGACAGGGCTGGGCACTGAAGCTTTCTTT
CASSKTGLGTEAFF
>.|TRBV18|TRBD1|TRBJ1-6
TGTGCCAGCTCACCGGAAATTCTGACAGGGACTGGAAGTTCACCCCTCCACTTT
CASSPEILTGTGSSPLHF
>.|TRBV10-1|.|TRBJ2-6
TGCGCCAGCAGGCCCCACGGAGCCCATACCCCCTCTGGGGCCAACGTCCTGACTTTC
CASRPHGAHTPSGANVLTF
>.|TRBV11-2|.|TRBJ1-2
TGTGCCAGCAGCTTAGGGGGGGAATGGGCCTATGGCTACACCTTC
CASSLGGEWAYGYTF
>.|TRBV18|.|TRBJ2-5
TGTGCCAGCTCACCAAGTCCCAGTGCCCAAGAGACCCAGTACTTC
CASSPSPSAQETQYF
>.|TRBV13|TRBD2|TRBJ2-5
TGTGCCAGCAGCGTACTAGCGGGGGGAGGAGAGACCCAGTACTTC
CASSVLAGGGETQYF
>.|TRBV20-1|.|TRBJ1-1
TGCAGTGCTAGTGACCCGGGACAAGGGGACACTGAAGCTTTCTTT
CSASDPGQGDTEAFF
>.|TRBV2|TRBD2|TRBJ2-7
TGTGCCACCTTAATTTCCGGGGTCGACCCGGGCAGGACTAGCGGGCCATACGAGCAGTACTTC
CATLISGVDPGRTSGPYEQYF
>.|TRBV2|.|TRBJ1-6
TGTGCCAGCAGATTGCAGGGTAATTCACCCCTCCACTTT
CASRLQGNSPLHF
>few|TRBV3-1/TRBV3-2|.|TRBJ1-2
TGTGCCAGCAGCAAAGGGGTACAGTCGGGCTACACCTTC
CASSKGVQSGYTF
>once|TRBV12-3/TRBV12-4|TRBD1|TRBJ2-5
TGTGCCAGCAGTTGGGGACAGCAAGAGACCCAGTACTTC
CASSWGQQETQYF
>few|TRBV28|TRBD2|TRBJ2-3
TGTGCCAGCAGTCCACTTCCGGGACTAGCGGGAGTTGGGGGCACAGATACGCAGTATTTT
CASSPLPGLAGVGGTDTQYF
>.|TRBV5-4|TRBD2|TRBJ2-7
TGTGCCAGCAGCTTGGCCGGGAGGAGATACGAGCAGTACTTC
CASSLAGRRYEQYF
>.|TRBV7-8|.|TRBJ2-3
TGTGCCAGCAGCTCCCCCGCAGATACGCAGTATTTT
CASSSPADTQYF
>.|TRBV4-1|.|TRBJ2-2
TGCGCCAGCAGCCAAGATCTGACCGCGGGGACCGGGGAGCTGTTTTTT
CASSQDLTAGTGELFF
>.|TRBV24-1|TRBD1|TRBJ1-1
TGTGCCACCAGTGAAGGACAGGGTTTTAGGACTGAAGCTTTCTTT
CATSEGQGFRTEAFF
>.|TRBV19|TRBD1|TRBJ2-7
TGTGCCAGTAGTCTCCGGGACAGGGGCTACGAGCAGTACTTC
CASSLRDRGYEQYF
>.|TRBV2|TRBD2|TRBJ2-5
TGTGCCAGCAGCAAGGGCCAAGCGGGGGGACAAGAGACCCAGTACTTC
CASSKGQAGGQETQYF
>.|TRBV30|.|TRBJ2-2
TGTGCCTGGAGTGTAGCGAGTGTGAACACCGGGGAGCTGTTTTTT
CAWSVASVNTGELFF
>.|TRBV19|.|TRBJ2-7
TGTGCCAGTAGTATATCGGACGACAGCTCCTACGAGCAGTACTTC
CASSISDDSSYEQYF
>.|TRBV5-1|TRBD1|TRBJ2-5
TGCGCCAGCAGCTTGGCCTTTACAGGGGCTCAAGAGACCCAGTACTTC
CASSLAFTGAQETQYF
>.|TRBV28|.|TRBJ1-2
TGTGCCACCTCCCGGCACAGGTCGAACTATGGCTACACCTTC
CATSRHRSNYGYTF
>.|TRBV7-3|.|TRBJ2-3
TGTGCCAGCAGCCGCGGGTCCACAGATACGCAGTATTTT
CASSRGSTDTQYF
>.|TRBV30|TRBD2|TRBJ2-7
TGTGCCTGGAGAATAGCGGGGGCCCTAACTCCCTACGAGCAGTACTTC
CAWRIAGALTPYEQYF
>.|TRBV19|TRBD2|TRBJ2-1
TGTGCCAGTAGTATCCTGGGGACTAGCGCCCCCTACAATGAGCAGTTCTTC
CASSILGTSAPYNEQFF
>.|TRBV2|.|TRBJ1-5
TGTGCCAGCAGTTCTAGAGGAGTGCGGATCAATCAGCCCCAGCATTTT
CASSSRGVRINQPQHF
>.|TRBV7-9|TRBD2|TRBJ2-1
TGTGCCAGCAGCTCCGGGACTAGCGGGATGCTCGATGAGCAGTTCTTC
CASSSGTSGMLDEQFF
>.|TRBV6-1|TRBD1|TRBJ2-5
TGTGCCAGCAGTGAACGGACAGGGAAGGAGACCCAGTACTTC
CASSERTGKETQYF
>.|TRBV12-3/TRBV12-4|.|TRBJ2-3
TGTGCCAGCAGTTTAGGTCGGGTTACGCAGTATTTT
CASSLGRVTQYF
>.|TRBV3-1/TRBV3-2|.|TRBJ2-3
TGTGCCAGCAGCCACACTGGCGGGAAGGCGCAGTATTTT
CASSHTGGKAQYF
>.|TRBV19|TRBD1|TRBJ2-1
TGTGCCAGTAGTCTGGGACAGGGACTCAATGAGCAGTTCTTC
CASSLGQGLNEQFF
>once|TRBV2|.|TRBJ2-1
TGTGCCAGCAGTGCCTGTAGACTCTGTGAGCAGTTCTTC
CASSACRLCEQFF
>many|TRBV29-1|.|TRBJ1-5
TGCAGCGTTGTAGCAGGGTATGGCCAGCCCCAGCATTTT
CSVVAGYGQPQHF
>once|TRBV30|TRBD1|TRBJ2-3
TGTGCCTGGAGTGTTTGGGACAGGGGCACAGATACGCAGTATTTT
CAWSVWDRGTDTQYF
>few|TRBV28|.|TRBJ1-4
TGTGCCAGCAGTTTAGGGGGGTCTAATGAAAAACTGTTTTTT
CASSLGGSNEKLFF
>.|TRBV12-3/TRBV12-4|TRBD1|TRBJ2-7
TGTGCCAGCAGCCAAACAGGGGGCTACGAGCAGTACTTC
CASSQTGGYEQYF
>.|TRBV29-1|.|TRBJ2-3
TGCAGCGCATCACAGGGCCGCGGCACAGATACGCAGTATTTT
CSASQGRGTDTQYF